The 29 T cell receptor beta chains below were found in one sample sequenced in a study of blood T cell repertoires in COVID-19. Repertoires were generated with immunoSEQ multiplex PCR, while TCRdb's copy carries only in-frame clones and drops some. The table lists about 140,000 clones, approximately 80% of them singletons. Sequenced: PBMCs or T cells enriched from blood (not recorded which). These receptors all stem from a woman younger than 30 who had been exposed to COVID-19.

The V call is TRBV14, the J call TRBJ2-7, with no clear D. This CDR3 spans 13 amino acids. V was clipped by 4 bases and J by 2 bases, with 9 bases between them. The germline gives CDR1 SGHDN, CDR2 FVKESK. This CDR3 is CASSRRDAYEQYF. In DNA, the CDR3 is TGTGCCAGCAGCCGGAGAGATGCCTACGAGCAGTACTTC.

The chain recombines TRBV19 with TRBJ2-7; D is possibly TRBD1 (6 bases). V lost 6 bases, J lost 3 bases, and 15 bases lay in between. The CDR3 totals 14 residues. Germline CDR1 is LNHDA and CDR2 is SQIVND (reference sequence). The chain's CDR3 is CASSRLGADYEQYF. The CDR3 nucleotides are TGTGCCAGTAGCCGACTGGGGGCGGACTACGAGCAGTACTTC.

This clone was seen just once. J is TRBJ1-6 and V is TRBV7-9; 7 positions match TRBD1. V was clipped by 9 bases and J by 2 bases; unmatched bases: 7. The CDR3 extends over 15 amino acids. Germline CDR1 is SEHNR and CDR2 is FQNEAQ (reference sequence). CDR3 DNA: TGTGCCAGTCGGGCGGGACAGACCTATAATTCACCCCTCCACTTT. It specifies CASRAGQTYNSPLHF.

The chain links TRBV30 to TRBJ1-6, with 12 bases matching TRBD1. Trimming cost V 3 bases and J 6 bases; bases outside gene matches: 0. The germline V gene has CDR1 GTSNPN and CDR2 SVGIG (reference sequence). There are 14 residues in the CDR3. The chain's CDR3 is CAWRGQGANSPLHF. The CDR3 nucleotides are TGTGCCTGGAGGGGACAGGGGGCTAATTCACCCCTCCACTTT.

This clone has just a few counts. The chain recombines TRBV19 with TRBJ1-3; 8 bases are a match to TRBD1. This CDR3 has 15 amino acids. Trimming at V came to 3 bases and at J to 0 bases, leaving 1 base not matched to a gene. Germline CDR1 is LNHDA and CDR2 is SQIVND (reference sequence). CDR3 DNA: TGTGCCAGTAGTATGGGACAGGTCTCTGGAAACACCATATATTTT. It codes for CASSMGQVSGNTIYF. The variable domain in full, completed from reference TRBV19 and TRBJ1-3, reads DGGITQSPKYLFRKEGQNVTLSCEQNLNHDAMYWYRQDPGQGLRLIYYSQIVNDFQKGDIAEGYSVSREKKESFPLTVTSAQKNPTAFYLCASSMGQVSGNTIYFGEGSWLTVV.

The chain recombines TRBV2 with TRBJ2-7, with unresolved D. V shed 5 bases and J shed 4 bases, with 18 bases lying between them. The germline gives CDR1 SNHLY, CDR2 FYNNEI. The CDR3 spans 15 residues. The CDR3 DNA reads TGTGCCAGCAGTTTTGTTGTGGGCAGGCCTTACGAGCAGTACTTC. Translation gives CASSFVVGRPYEQYF.

The chain uses TRBV7-8 and TRBJ1-1; the D gene is possibly TRBD1 (6 bases). Trimming pared 5 bases from V and 10 bases from J, leaving 23 bases between. Germline CDR1 SGHVS, CDR2 FQNEAQ. This CDR3 region has 15 residues. CDR3 loop: CASSPRRTALGPAFF. Written as DNA, the CDR3 is TGTGCCAGCAGCCCAAGACGGACAGCCTTAGGACCAGCTTTCTTT.

The rearrangement links TRBV7-8 to TRBJ1-5; D not certain. This CDR3 contains 15 residues. Germline CDR1 reads SGHVS; CDR2 reads FQNEAQ. The ends were cut back, 5 bases at V and 0 bases at J, with 11 bases in the middle. The CDR3 region has the DNA TGTGCCAGCAGCCCCACAGTAAATAGCAATCAGCCCCAGCATTTT. Protein sequence: CASSPTVNSNQPQHF.

This chain links TRBV7-9 with TRBJ2-1, with 8 positions matching TRBD1. Germline loops: CDR1 SEHNR, CDR2 FQNEAQ (reference sequence). The CDR3 runs 16 residues. The J segment lost 7 bases and the V segment lost 0 bases, leaving 8 bases of the junction unmatched. CDR3 amino acids: CASSLAFRGRKNEQFF. CDR3 nucleotide sequence: TGTGCCAGCAGCTTAGCGTTCAGGGGGCGGAAAAATGAGCAGTTCTTC.

The gene calls are TRBV10-2 and TRBJ2-7; 7 bases map to TRBD1. CDR3 length: 15 residues. Germline loops: CDR1 WSHSY, CDR2 SAAADI. V lost 0 bases, J lost 2 bases, and 4 bases stayed unmatched. CDR3 sequence (DNA): TGCGCCAGCAGTGAGTCGTGGGACAGCACCTACGAGCAGTACTTC. Translated: CASSESWDSTYEQYF.

This chain uses TRBV5-1 with TRBJ2-1; possibly TRBD1 for D (5 bases). Germline V lookup: CDR1 SGHRS, CDR2 YFSETQ. V was trimmed by 4 bases and J by 3 bases, leaving 14 bases between them. CDR3 size: 15 residues. Written as DNA, the CDR3 is TGCGCCAGCAGCGGTTTTGGGGCCGACTACAATGAGCAGTTCTTC. Protein sequence: CASSGFGADYNEQFF.

J is TRBJ1-1 and V is TRBV18; D gene ambiguous. V lost 4 bases and J 1 base, leaving 13 bases between the germline ends. Germline CDR1 reads KGHSH; CDR2 reads LQKENI. The CDR3 spans 15 residues. The CDR3 reads CASSQTNGKNTEAFF. In nucleotides, the CDR3 is TGTGCCAGCTCACAAACTAACGGGAAGAACACTGAAGCTTTCTTT.

V and J are TRBV28 and TRBJ2-1; TRBD2 is a possible D gene (5 bases). Germline CDR1 is MDHEN and CDR2 is SYDVKM. The V end was cut by 1 base, the J end by 7 bases, with 8 bases between. This CDR3 is 13 amino acids long. The CDR3 protein is CASSLSGNNEQFF. As DNA, the CDR3 is TGTGCCAGCAGTTTATCGGGGAATAATGAGCAGTTCTTC.

The chain links TRBV5-4 to TRBJ2-7; TRBD1 is a possible D gene (7 bases). Germline V lookup: CDR1 SGHNT, CDR2 YYREEE (reference sequence). The CDR3 loop spans 14 amino acids. V lost 4 bases and J 5 bases, leaving 16 bases between the germline ends. CDR3 DNA: TGTGCCAGCAGCCGAGAACAGGGGAGGAACGAGCAGTACTTC. This codes for CASSREQGRNEQYF.

The V call is TRBV4-1, the J call TRBJ2-7; maybe TRBD1 (5 bases). The V gene's germline CDR1 is MGHRA and CDR2 YSYEKL. Deletions cut 0 bases from V and 4 bases from J, with 13 bases between. The CDR3 length is 15 residues. CDR3: CASSQDVWGAYEQYF. DNA for the CDR3: TGCGCCAGCAGCCAAGATGTATGGGGCGCGTACGAGCAGTACTTC.

This chain connects TRBV10-2 to TRBJ1-4; maybe TRBD1 (5 bases). Germline assignment: CDR1 WSHSY and CDR2 SAAADI. CDR3 length equals 15 residues. With 3 bases removed from V and 2 bases from J, the gap between germline ends came to 10 bases. CDR3 sequence (DNA): TGCGCCAGCAGTGACGCCCAGGGCACTAATGAAAAACTGTTTTTT. Protein product: CASSDAQGTNEKLFF.

The table lists this clone with a few counts. V gene TRBV27 combines with J gene TRBJ2-7, with D tentatively TRBD2 (6 bases). V was shortened by 4 bases and J by 3 bases, with 16 bases between the two germline ends. Per germline, CDR1 MNHEY and CDR2 SMNVEV (reference sequence). The CDR3 has 15 residues. In nucleotides, the CDR3 is TGTGCCAGCAGTTCCCCCCTAGCGAACATCTACGAGCAGTACTTC. Its protein product is CASSSPLANIYEQYF.

V usage is TRBV28 and J usage is TRBJ2-7, with 7 bases lining up with TRBD2. V was pared by 10 bases and J by 7 bases, with 19 bases of the junction left unmatched. The CDR3 totals 15 residues. Germline-derived CDR1 and CDR2 are MDHEN and SYDVKM. In DNA form, the CDR3 reads TGTGCCACCATGGGCGAAACTGCGGGAGCGTATGAGCAGTACTTC. Its translation is CATMGETAGAYEQYF. The entire variable domain, with the rest obtained from reference TRBV28 and TRBJ2-7, is as follows: DVKVTQSSRYLVKRTGEKVFLECVQDMDHENMFWYRQDPGLGLRLIYFSYDVKMKEKGDIPEGYSVSREKKERFSLILESASTNQTSMYLCATMGETAGAYEQYFGPGTRLTVT.

The chain recombines TRBV4-2 with TRBJ2-6, with a weak D call TRBD1 (5 bases). This CDR3 spans 16 amino acids. Per germline, CDR1 LGHNA and CDR2 YNFKEQ. Trimming stripped 0 bases from V and 1 base from J, with 7 bases between. The CDR3 spells CASSQERQSGANVLTF. For the CDR3, the DNA is TGTGCCAGCAGCCAAGAGCGACAGTCTGGGGCCAACGTCCTGACTTTC.

The chain has TRBV18 and TRBJ1-2, with D possibly being TRBD1 (5 bases). CDR1 and CDR2 (germline): KGHSH, LQKENI. V was pared by 3 bases and J by 4 bases, with 15 bases between. This CDR3 has 15 residues. For the CDR3, the DNA is TGTGCCAGCTCACCCGATCGACAGTCCAGCTATGGCTACACCTTC. Amino acid sequence: CASSPDRQSSYGYTF.

The chain employs TRBV18 and TRBJ1-1, with 7 nucleotides matching TRBD1. Germline CDR1 is KGHSH and CDR2 is LQKENI. There are 12 residues in the CDR3. The junction had 5 bases not matched to a gene; V was cut back by 6 bases and J by 7 bases. CDR3 sequence: CASSQGTDEAFF. In DNA, the CDR3 is TGTGCCAGCTCGCAAGGGACAGATGAAGCTTTCTTT.

The chain employs TRBV27 and TRBJ1-5; TRBD1 matches at 7 bases. The germline CDR1 and CDR2 sequences are MNHEY and SMNVEV (reference sequence). V shed 6 bases and J 6 bases; nucleotides not matched to a gene: 8. CDR3 size: 14 residues. CDR3 nucleotide sequence: TGTGCCAGCAGCCCGACAGGGATGGGTCAGCCCCAGCATTTT. It yields the protein CASSPTGMGQPQHF.

This chain joins TRBV28 and TRBJ1-1, with TRBD1 matching over 12 bases. The trim removed 8 bases at V and 5 bases at J, leaving 18 bases unmatched. CDR1 MDHEN and CDR2 SYDVKM come from the germline V gene. This CDR3 has 18 amino acids. CDR3 DNA: TGTGCCAGCCCCTATTCCGGGACAGGGGGCGCAGCGGGAACTGAAGCTTTCTTT. Translation: CASPYSGTGGAAGTEAFF.

The chain uses TRBV19 and TRBJ2-3, with D maybe TRBD1 (6 bases). The V end lost 7 bases, the J end lost 3 bases, and 14 bases lay between the germline ends. CDR1 LNHDA and CDR2 SQIVND come from the germline V gene (reference sequence). This CDR3 has 14 residues. CDR3 residues: CASNWQGSTDTQYF. Here the CDR3 DNA reads TGTGCCAGTAACTGGCAGGGGAGTACAGATACGCAGTATTTT.

The CDR3: CASSFSDRMNTEAFF. The CDR3 DNA follows: TGTGCCAGCAGCTTTTCCGACAGAATGAACACTGAAGCTTTCTTT. The rearrangement joins TRBV7-9 to TRBJ1-1; possibly TRBD1 for D (5 bases). This CDR3 has 15 amino acids. The V end was cut by 3 bases, the J end by 0 bases, with 11 bases between. Germline lookup yields CDR1 SEHNR and CDR2 FQNEAQ (reference sequence). The full variable domain, its missing parts supplied by reference TRBV7-9 and TRBJ1-1, is DTGVSQNPRHKITKRGQNVTFRCDPISEHNRLYWYRQTLGQGPEFLTYFQNEAQLEKSRLLSDRFSAERPKGSFSTLEIQRTEQGDSAMYLCASSFSDRMNTEAFFGQGTRLTVV.

This chain connects TRBV29-1 to TRBJ1-4; D remains ambiguous. CDR1 is SQVTM, CDR2 ANQGSEA, per germline. The CDR3 extends over 12 amino acids. V was cut by 4 bases and J by 5 bases, with 8 bases left in between. CDR3 sequence (DNA): TGCAGCGTTGCCAGGAAAAATGAAAAACTGTTTTTT. Translation: CSVARKNEKLFF. The complete variable domain, with remaining parts taken from reference TRBV29-1 and TRBJ1-4, reads SAVISQKPSRDICQRGTSLTIQCQVDSQVTMMFWYRQQPGQSLTLIATANQGSEATYESGFVIDKFPISRPNLTFSTLTVSNMSPEDSSIYLCSVARKNEKLFFGSGTQLSVL.

The chain links TRBV24-1 to TRBJ1-2; D remains unclear. CDR3 size: 12 residues. The V gene's germline CDR1 is KGHDR and CDR2 SFDVKD. Trimming cost V 2 bases and J 3 bases, with 3 bases left between them. CDR3 nucleotide sequence: TGTGCCACCAGTGATTACTACTATGGCTACACCTTC. It is translated as CATSDYYYGYTF.

V and J are TRBV5-1 and TRBJ1-2; D is possibly TRBD1 (5 bases). The V and J ends lost 4 bases and 2 bases respectively, with 21 bases between them. This CDR3 contains 17 residues. Germline assignment: CDR1 SGHRS and CDR2 YFSETQ. In nucleotides, the CDR3 is TGCGCCAGCAGCCACTCAGACAAGGGCGGGGGGAACTATGGCTACACCTTC. Residues: CASSHSDKGGGNYGYTF.

This clone was seen just once. The V and J genes are TRBV11-2 and TRBJ1-3; a weak D match, TRBD1 (6 bases). Germline V CDR1 and CDR2: SGHAT, FQNNGV. This CDR3 has 17 amino acids. Trimming shortened V by 3 bases and J by 0 bases, and 15 bases separated the two germline ends. In nucleotides, the CDR3 is TGTGCCAGCAGCTTTCAGCCAGGGGCACTCTCTGGAAACACCATATATTTT. This sequence encodes CASSFQPGALSGNTIYF.